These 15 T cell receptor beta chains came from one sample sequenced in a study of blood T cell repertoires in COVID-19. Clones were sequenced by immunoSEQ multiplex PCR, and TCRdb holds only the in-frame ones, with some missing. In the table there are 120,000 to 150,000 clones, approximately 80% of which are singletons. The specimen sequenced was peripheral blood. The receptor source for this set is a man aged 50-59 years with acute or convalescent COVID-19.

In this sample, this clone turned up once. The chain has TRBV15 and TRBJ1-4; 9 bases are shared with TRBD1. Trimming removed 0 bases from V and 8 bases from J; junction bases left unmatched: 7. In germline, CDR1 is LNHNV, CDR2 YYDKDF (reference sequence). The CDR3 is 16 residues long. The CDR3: CATSRDRTGAAEKLFF. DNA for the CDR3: TGTGCCACCAGCAGAGACCGGACAGGGGCCGCCGAAAAACTGTTTTTT.

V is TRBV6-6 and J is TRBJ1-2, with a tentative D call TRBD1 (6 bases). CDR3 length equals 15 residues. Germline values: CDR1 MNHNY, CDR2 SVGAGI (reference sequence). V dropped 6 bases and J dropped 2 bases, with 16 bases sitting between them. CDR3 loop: CASSTAWDINYGYTF. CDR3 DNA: TGTGCCAGCAGCACCGCCTGGGACATCAACTATGGCTACACCTTC.

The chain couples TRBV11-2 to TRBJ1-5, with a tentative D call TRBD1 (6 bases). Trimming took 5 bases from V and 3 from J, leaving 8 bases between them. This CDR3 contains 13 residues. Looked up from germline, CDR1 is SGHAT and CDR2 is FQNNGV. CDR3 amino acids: CASSRTVNQPQHF. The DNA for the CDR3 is TGTGCCAGCAGCAGGACAGTCAATCAGCCCCAGCATTTT.

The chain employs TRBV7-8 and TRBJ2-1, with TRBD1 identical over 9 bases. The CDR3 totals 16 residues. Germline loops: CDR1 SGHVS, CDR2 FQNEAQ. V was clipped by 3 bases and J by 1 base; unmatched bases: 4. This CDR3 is CASSLGGTGSYNEQFF. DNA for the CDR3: TGTGCCAGCAGCTTGGGCGGGACAGGGTCCTACAATGAGCAGTTCTTC.

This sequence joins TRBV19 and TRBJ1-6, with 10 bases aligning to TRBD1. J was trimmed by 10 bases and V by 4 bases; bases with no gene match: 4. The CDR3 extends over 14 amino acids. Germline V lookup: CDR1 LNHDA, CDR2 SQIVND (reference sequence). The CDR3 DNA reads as TGTGCCAGTAGTACGACAGGGGGCCAATCACCCCTCCACTTT. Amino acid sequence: CASSTTGGQSPLHF.

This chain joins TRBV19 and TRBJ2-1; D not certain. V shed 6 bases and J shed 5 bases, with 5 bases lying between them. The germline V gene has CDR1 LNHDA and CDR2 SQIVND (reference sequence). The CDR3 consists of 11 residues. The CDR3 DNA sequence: TGTGCCAGTAGCAGGAACAATGAGCAGTTCTTC. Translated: CASSRNNEQFF.

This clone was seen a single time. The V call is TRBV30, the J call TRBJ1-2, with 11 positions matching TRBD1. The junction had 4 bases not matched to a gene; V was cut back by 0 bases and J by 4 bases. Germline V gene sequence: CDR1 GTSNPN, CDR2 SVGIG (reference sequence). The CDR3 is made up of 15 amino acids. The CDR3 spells CAWSVGTGGPYGYTF. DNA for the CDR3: TGTGCCTGGAGTGTGGGGACAGGGGGGCCCTATGGCTACACCTTC.

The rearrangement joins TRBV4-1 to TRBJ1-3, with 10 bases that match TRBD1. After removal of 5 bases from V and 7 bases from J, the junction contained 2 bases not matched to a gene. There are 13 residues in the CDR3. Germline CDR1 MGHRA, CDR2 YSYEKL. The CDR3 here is CASSLGQGNTIYF. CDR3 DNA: TGCGCCAGCAGCTTGGGACAGGGGAACACCATATATTTT.

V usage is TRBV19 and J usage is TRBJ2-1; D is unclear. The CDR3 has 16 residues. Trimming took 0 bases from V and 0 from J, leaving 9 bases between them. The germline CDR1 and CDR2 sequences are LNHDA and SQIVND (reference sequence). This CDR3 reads CASSIDYWSSYNEQFF. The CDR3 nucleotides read TGTGCCAGTAGTATAGATTACTGGAGCTCCTACAATGAGCAGTTCTTC.

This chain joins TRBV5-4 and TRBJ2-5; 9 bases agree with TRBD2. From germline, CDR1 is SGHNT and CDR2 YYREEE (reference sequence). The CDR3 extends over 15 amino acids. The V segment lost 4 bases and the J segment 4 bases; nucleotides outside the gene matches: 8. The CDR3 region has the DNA TGTGCCAGCAGCCGTAGCGGGGGAGGGAGAGAGACCCAGTACTTC. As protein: CASSRSGGGRETQYF. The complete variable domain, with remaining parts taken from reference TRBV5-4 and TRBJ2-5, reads ETGVTQSPTHLIKTRGQQVTLRCSSQSGHNTVSWYQQALGQGPQFIFQYYREEENGRGNFPPRFSGLQFPNYSSELNVNALELDDSALYLCASSRSGGGRETQYFGPGTRLLVL.

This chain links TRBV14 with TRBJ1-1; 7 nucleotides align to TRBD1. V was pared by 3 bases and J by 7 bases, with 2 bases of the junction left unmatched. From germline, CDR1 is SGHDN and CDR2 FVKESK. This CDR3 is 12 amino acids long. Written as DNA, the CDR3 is TGTGCCAGCAGCCAGAACAGGGGTGAAGCTTTCTTT. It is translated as CASSQNRGEAFF.

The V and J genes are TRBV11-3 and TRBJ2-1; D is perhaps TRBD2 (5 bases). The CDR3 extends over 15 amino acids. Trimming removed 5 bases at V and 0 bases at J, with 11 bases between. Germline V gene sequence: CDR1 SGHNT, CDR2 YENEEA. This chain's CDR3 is CASSHGLGSYNEQFF. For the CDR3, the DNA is TGTGCCAGCAGCCACGGACTGGGCTCCTACAATGAGCAGTTCTTC.

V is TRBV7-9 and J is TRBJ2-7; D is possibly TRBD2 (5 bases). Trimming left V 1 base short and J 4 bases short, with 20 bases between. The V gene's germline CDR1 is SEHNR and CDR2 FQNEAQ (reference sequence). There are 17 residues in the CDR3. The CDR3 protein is CASSLVRDSNEIYEQYV. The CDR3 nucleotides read TGTGCCAGCAGCTTAGTTCGGGATTCAAACGAGATATACGAGCAGTACGTC.

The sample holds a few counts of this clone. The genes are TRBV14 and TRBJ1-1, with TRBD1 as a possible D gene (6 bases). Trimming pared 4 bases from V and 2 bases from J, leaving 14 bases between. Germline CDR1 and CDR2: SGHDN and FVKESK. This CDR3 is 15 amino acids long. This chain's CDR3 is CASSPVGGLNTEAFF. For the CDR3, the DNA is TGTGCCAGCAGCCCAGTAGGGGGTCTTAACACTGAAGCTTTCTTT. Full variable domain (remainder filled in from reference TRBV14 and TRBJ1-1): EAGVTQFPSHSVIEKGQTVTLRCDPISGHDNLYWYRRVMGKEIKFLLHFVKESKQDESGMPNNRFLAERTGGTYSTLKVQPAELEDSGVYFCASSPVGGLNTEAFFGQGTRLTVV.

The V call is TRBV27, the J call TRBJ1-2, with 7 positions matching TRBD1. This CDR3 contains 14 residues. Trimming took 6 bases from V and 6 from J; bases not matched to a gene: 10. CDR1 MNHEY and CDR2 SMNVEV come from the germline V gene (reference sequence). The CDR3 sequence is CASRGPDRVDGYTF. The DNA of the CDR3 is TGTGCCAGCAGGGGGCCAGACAGGGTTGATGGCTACACCTTC.